This record concerns one TCR beta chain sequence. Its antigen is still unknown. Second doses that came at about 4 or about 12 weeks were put together. The protocol was immunoSEQ multiplex PCR, while the TCRdb copy is restricted to in-frame clones and leaves out a portion. This repertoire shows over 110,000 clones, 85% to 95% found once; its top ten account for over 8.5%. These data originate in a study of T cell responses to AZD1222 COVID-19 vaccine. Germline CDR1 reads SGHNT; CDR2 reads YYREEE (reference sequence). The V and J ends lost 0 bases and 8 bases respectively, with 8 bases between them. This CDR3 contains 12 residues. Study results and limitations: Targets within unmutated variant regions were reportedly found for nearly half of spike-specific TCRs. Donors, mostly white British, included more females; clonal diversity was possibly underestimated. Seropositive status at baseline applied to only 5 or 6 AZD1222 recipients.

This TCR was recovered from an adult who received the AZD1222 COVID-19 vaccine. This rearrangement joins TRBV5-4 to TRBJ1-2; D uncertain. The sequences come from peripheral blood, collected 28 days after the second AZD1222 dose. Here the CDR3 DNA reads TGTGCCAGCAGCTTGGTGGGCACCGGCTACACCTTC. Protein: CASSLVGTGYTF.